This TCR beta chain was identified during a study of blood T cells in healthy people across ages. A note on this clonotype: Its specificity is unknown.

A second 7 to 11 cycle PCR used barcoded and J-beta primers. Each CDR3 protein gets one entry after TCRdb re-called the 5' RACE reads with MiXCR. The sample contains about 1.4 million distinct CDR3 sequences, almost 60% of which appear only once. PBMCs were isolated at a quantity of at least 6.5 million per sample. A minimum of 5 micrograms of total RNA was extracted per sample. The CDR3 runs 14 residues. Germline V lookup: CDR1 MNHEY, CDR2 SVGEGT. The ends were cut back, 4 bases at V and 2 bases at J, with 11 bases in the middle. Study findings and constraints: Donor CMV status was unknown, possibly confounding expanded clonotype changes.

The source of this sequence is a man aged 18 to 35 in good health. This chain connects TRBV6-2 or TRBV6-3 to TRBJ2-5; D ambiguous. Sequenced: blood. The DNA for the CDR3 is TGTGCCAGCAGTTGGCCGGGTTTACAAGAGACCCAGTACTTC. Translation: CASSWPGLQETQYF.